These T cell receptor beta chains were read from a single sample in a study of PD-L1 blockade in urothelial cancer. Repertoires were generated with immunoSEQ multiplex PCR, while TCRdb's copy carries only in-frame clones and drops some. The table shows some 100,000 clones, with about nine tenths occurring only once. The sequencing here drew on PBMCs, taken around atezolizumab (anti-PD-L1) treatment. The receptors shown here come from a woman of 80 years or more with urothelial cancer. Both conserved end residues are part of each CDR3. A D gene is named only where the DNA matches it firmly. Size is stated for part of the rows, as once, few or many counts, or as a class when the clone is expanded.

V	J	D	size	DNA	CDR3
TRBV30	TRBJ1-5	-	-	TGTGCCTGGAGCCGGAGTGATAGCAATCAGCCCCAGCATTTT	CAWSRSDSNQPQHF
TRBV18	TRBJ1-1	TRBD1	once	TGTGCCAGCTCGGGACAGGGAGCGAACACTGAAGCTTTCTTT	CASSGQGANTEAFF
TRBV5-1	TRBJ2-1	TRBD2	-	TGCGCCAGCAGCCAAGGTTTTGCGGGAGGGCCTTTGGATGAGCAGTTCTTC	CASSQGFAGGPLDEQFF
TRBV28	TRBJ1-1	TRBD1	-	TGTGCCATATACCCCAGACAGGGTCGCGAAGCTTTCTTT	CAIYPRQGREAFF
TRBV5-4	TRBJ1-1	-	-	TGTGCCAGCTCATCGGGGGTAATGAACACTGAAGCTTTCTTT	CASSSGVMNTEAFF
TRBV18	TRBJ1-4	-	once	TGTGCCAGCTCACCTTTCCATGCAACTAATGAAAAACTGTTTTTT	CASSPFHATNEKLFF
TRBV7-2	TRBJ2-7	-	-	TGTGCCAGCAGCTCTGTTATGGGGGCGAAGGAGCAGTACTTC	CASSSVMGAKEQYF
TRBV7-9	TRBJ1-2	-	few	TGTGCCAGCAGCTTAGATGGCAGGGAAAAGTCTGGCTACACCTTC	CASSLDGREKSGYTF
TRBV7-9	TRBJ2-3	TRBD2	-	TGTGCCAGCAGCTCCCCCCCTGAGCGGGAGTTAAGGTCGGATACGCAGTATTTT	CASSSPPERELRSDTQYF
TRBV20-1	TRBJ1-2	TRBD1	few	TGCAGTAGACAGGGTTCCTATGGCTACACCTTC	CSRQGSYGYTF
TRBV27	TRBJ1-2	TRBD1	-	TGTGCCAGCAGACAGGGGGCGCGCGGCTACACCTTC	CASRQGARGYTF
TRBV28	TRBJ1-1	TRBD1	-	TGTGCCAGCAGGGGACAGGGTAACACTGAAGCTTTCTTT	CASRGQGNTEAFF
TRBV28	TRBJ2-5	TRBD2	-	TGTGCCAGCAGGTTAGCGGGGGTTCAAGAGACCCAGTACTTC	CASRLAGVQETQYF
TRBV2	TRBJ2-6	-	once	TGTGCCAGCAGTGTTTGGGGAGGAGGGGCCAACGTCCTGACTTTC	CASSVWGGGANVLTF
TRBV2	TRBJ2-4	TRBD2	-	TGTGCCAGCAACCTTGGGGGACTACTAGCCAAAAACATTCAGTACTTC	CASNLGGLLAKNIQYF
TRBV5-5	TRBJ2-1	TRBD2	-	TGTGCCAGCAGCTCGGGACTAACAAATGAGCAGTTCTTC	CASSSGLTNEQFF
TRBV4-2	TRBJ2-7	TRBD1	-	TGTGCCAGCGCCCCGGGACAGGGGTCGTACGAGCAGTACTTC	CASAPGQGSYEQYF
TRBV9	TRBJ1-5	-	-	TGTGCCAGCAGCGTAGGACAGGACTATCAGCCCCAGCATTTT	CASSVGQDYQPQHF
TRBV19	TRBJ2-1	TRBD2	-	TGTGCCAGTAGAATTAGACTAGCGGGATACAATGAGCAGTTCTTC	CASRIRLAGYNEQFF
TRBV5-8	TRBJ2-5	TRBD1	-	TGTGCCAGCAGCTTGGGGACAGGGGGCGAAGAGACCCAGTACTTC	CASSLGTGGEETQYF
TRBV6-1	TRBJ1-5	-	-	TGTGCCAGCAGTCAGGGTGGGAATCAGCCCCAGCATTTT	CASSQGGNQPQHF
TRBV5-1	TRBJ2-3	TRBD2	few	TGCGCCAGCAGCCCTAGCGGGATCGGAGATACGCAGTATTTT	CASSPSGIGDTQYF
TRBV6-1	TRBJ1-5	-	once	TGTGCCAGCGGATCGGGTGCGGGGATGAATCAGCCCCAGCATTTT	CASGSGAGMNQPQHF
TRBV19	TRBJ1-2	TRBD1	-	TGTGCCAGTAGTGTGGACAGGGGGCGATATGGCTACACCTTC	CASSVDRGRYGYTF
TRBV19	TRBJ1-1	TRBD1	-	TGTGCCAGTAGTATAAGGGGGCCCACTGAAGCTTTCTTT	CASSIRGPTEAFF
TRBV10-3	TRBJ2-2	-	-	TGTGCCGCCTGCCCCCAGGGATCCCCTACCGGGGAGCTGTTTTTT	CAACPQGSPTGELFF
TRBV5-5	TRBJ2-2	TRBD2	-	TGTGCCAGCAGGCGACTAGCCACCGGGGAGCTGTTTTTT	CASRRLATGELFF
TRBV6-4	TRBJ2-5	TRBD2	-	TGTGCCAGCAGTGGCCTAGCGGGAGAGACCCAGTACTTC	CASSGLAGETQYF
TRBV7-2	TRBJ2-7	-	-	TGTGCCAGCAGCTTGGGAGCGGGTTTTACCTACGAGCAGTACTTC	CASSLGAGFTYEQYF
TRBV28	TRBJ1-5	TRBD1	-	TGTGCCAGCAGCCTTAACAGGGGTAGCAATCAGCCCCAGCATTTT	CASSLNRGSNQPQHF
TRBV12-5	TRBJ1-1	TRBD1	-	TGTGCTAGTGGTAGGGACAGCATCACTGAAGCTTTCTTT	CASGRDSITEAFF
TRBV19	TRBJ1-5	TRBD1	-	TGTGCCAGTAGTATAGACCGGACAGGGTCGATTAGCAATCAGCCCCAGCATTTT	CASSIDRTGSISNQPQHF